Each of the 23 T cell receptor beta chains below was sequenced from the same sample in a study of T cells in localized non-small cell lung cancer (dated by TCRdb to 2020 to 2022). The method behind the library was the immunoSEQ multiplex PCR assay. The source is immuneACCESS, and TCRdb retained only in-frame sequences with V and J called. Part of the clones is not carried over; for the studies checked, unresolved V genes explain less than half of this, and the remainder is unexplained. Recorded for this sample are tens of thousands of clones; over 75% of them occurred a single time. The leading ten clones occupy roughly 9% of the sample. Sequences were derived from peripheral blood, sampled before any cancer treatment. The receptor source for this set is a female donor over 55 with stage I lung adenocarcinoma.

The chain carries TRBV19 and TRBJ1-3; no clear D gene. The CDR3 contains 14 residues. Per germline, CDR1 LNHDA and CDR2 SQIVND (reference sequence). V lost 6 bases and J lost 2, with 11 bases in between. As DNA, the CDR3 is TGTGCCAGTAGCAATAGGGAGCCTGGAAACACCATATATTTT. Its protein is CASSNREPGNTIYF.

The chain recombines TRBV30 with TRBJ1-1, with TRBD1 matching 7 bases. Trimming cost V 5 bases and J 7 bases; bases outside gene matches: 13. Germline V lookup: CDR1 GTSNPN, CDR2 SVGIG (reference sequence). CDR3 length equals 14 residues. The CDR3 here is CAWDRIRGSNEAFF. In DNA form, the CDR3 reads TGTGCCTGGGATAGAATCAGGGGGTCTAATGAAGCTTTCTTT.

The V and J genes are TRBV28 and TRBJ1-4, with 7 positions matching TRBD1. This CDR3 spans 15 amino acids. In germline, CDR1 is MDHEN, CDR2 SYDVKM. With V trimmed by 7 bases and J by 8 bases, 13 bases remained unmatched. Written as DNA, the CDR3 is TGTGCCAGCAATGGCGGAGGGAGCAGGGGGGAAAAACTGTTTTTT. Residues: CASNGGGSRGEKLFF.

The gene calls are TRBV7-2 and TRBJ2-7; D is undetermined. Germline V gene sequence: CDR1 SGHTA, CDR2 FQGNSA. The V gene lost 5 bases and the J gene lost 3 bases, with 11 bases spanning the gap. There are 13 residues in the CDR3. The CDR3 nucleotides are TGTGCCAGCAGCCGCAATGGATTCTACGAGCAGTACTTC. It specifies CASSRNGFYEQYF.

This chain connects TRBV30 to TRBJ2-2; D uncertain. The CDR3 is made up of 14 amino acids. Germline V gene lookup returns CDR1 GTSNPN and CDR2 SVGIG (reference sequence). Between the trimmed V and J ends, which lost 2 bases and 4 bases, there was a span of 11 bases. The CDR3 nucleotides are TGTGCCTGGAGTTTGGAGTGGGGCACCGGGGAGCTGTTTTTT. Its translation: CAWSLEWGTGELFF.

The chain employs TRBV7-9 and TRBJ2-3, with D tentatively TRBD1 (6 bases). With 1 base removed from V and 1 base from J, the gap between germline ends came to 12 bases. Germline CDR1 reads SEHNR; CDR2 reads FQNEAQ (reference sequence). The CDR3 is 16 residues long. The CDR3 sequence: CASSLEASGGTDTQYF. The CDR3 coding sequence is TGTGCCAGCAGCTTAGAAGCGTCAGGGGGCACAGATACGCAGTATTTT.

The chain has TRBV6-1 and TRBJ2-3; the D is unclear. Germline V gene sequence: CDR1 MNHNS, CDR2 SASEGT. The CDR3 loop spans 14 amino acids. Trimming left V 7 bases short and J 1 base short, with 12 bases between. This chain's CDR3 is CASKELTGTDTQYF. The CDR3 DNA reads TGTGCCAGCAAGGAACTTACAGGCACAGATACGCAGTATTTT.

This clone has a single count. The chain carries TRBV28 and TRBJ1-5; D unresolved. Germline CDR1 is MDHEN and CDR2 is SYDVKM. The CDR3 totals 16 residues. Trimming took 6 bases from V and 0 from J, leaving 15 bases between them. CDR3 sequence reads: CASSQEPGFSNQPQHF. In DNA form, the CDR3 reads TGTGCCAGCAGCCAAGAGCCGGGGTTTAGCAATCAGCCCCAGCATTTT.

V usage is TRBV28 and J usage is TRBJ1-5; TRBD1 is a possible D gene (6 bases). V lost 2 bases to trimming and J lost 9 bases, with 14 bases between them. The CDR3 extends over 14 amino acids. Germline V CDR1 and CDR2: MDHEN, SYDVKM. The CDR3 region has the DNA TGTGCCAGCAGTTTAGGGGGACACTCGGGGCCCCAGCATTTT. This codes for CASSLGGHSGPQHF.

This clone was found a few times. This chain connects TRBV7-8 to TRBJ1-2; D might be TRBD1 (6 bases). With 2 bases removed from V and 2 bases from J, the gap between germline ends came to 15 bases. Germline-derived CDR1 and CDR2 are SGHVS and FQNEAQ. The length of the CDR3 is 16 residues. In nucleotides, the CDR3 is TGTGCCAGCAGCTTACCCCACGGAGGGGGAAACTATGGCTACACCTTC. Protein sequence: CASSLPHGGGNYGYTF.

The chain couples TRBV19 to TRBJ2-7, with 11 bases aligning to TRBD2. The germline V gene encodes CDR1 LNHDA and CDR2 SQIVND (reference sequence). The CDR3 runs to 17 residues. Germline trimming cut 4 bases from V and 9 bases from J; bases unmatched to any gene: 17. The CDR3 DNA reads as TGTGCCAGTAGTACCGGGACTAGCGGCGGCTCTAGGGTCGTGCAGTACTTC. Residues: CASSTGTSGGSRVVQYF. The whole variable domain, filled in from reference TRBV19 and TRBJ2-7, reads DGGITQSPKYLFRKEGQNVTLSCEQNLNHDAMYWYRQDPGQGLRLIYYSQIVNDFQKGDIAEGYSVSREKKESFPLTVTSAQKNPTAFYLCASSTGTSGGSRVVQYFGPGTRLTVT.

This clone was observed once. V and J are TRBV15 and TRBJ2-1; 8 positions match TRBD1. Trimming took 3 bases from V and 0 from J; bases not matched to a gene: 1. Germline-derived CDR1 and CDR2 are LNHNV and YYDKDF (reference sequence). The CDR3 contains 15 residues. The CDR3 sequence: CATSRDRASYNEQFF. In nucleotides, the CDR3 is TGTGCCACCAGCAGGGACAGGGCCTCCTACAATGAGCAGTTCTTC.

This chain connects TRBV28 to TRBJ2-2; 8 bases are shared with TRBD2. CDR1 and CDR2 from the germline V gene are MDHEN and SYDVKM. V dropped 8 bases and J dropped 5; count of bases not matched to a gene: 16. The length of the CDR3 is 17 residues. The CDR3 reads CASYLAGWGGGTGELFF. The CDR3 DNA sequence: TGTGCCAGCTACCTAGCGGGTTGGGGAGGAGGGACCGGGGAGCTGTTTTTT.

The chain couples TRBV5-1 to TRBJ1-1; 10 bases match TRBD1. The CDR3 runs 18 residues. Per germline, CDR1 SGHRS and CDR2 YFSETQ. The V and J ends lost 4 bases and 0 bases, in that order; junction bases with no gene match: 12. CDR3 protein: CASSRRGQGGTMNTEAFF. The CDR3 DNA sequence: TGCGCCAGCAGCCGACGAGGACAGGGGGGCACCATGAACACTGAAGCTTTCTTT.

The V call is TRBV19, the J call TRBJ2-1; 15 bases fit TRBD2. With 4 bases clipped from V and 10 bases from J, the junction kept 5 bases outside the gene matches. Germline V lookup: CDR1 LNHDA, CDR2 SQIVND (reference sequence). The CDR3 length is 15 residues. The CDR3 DNA is TGTGCCAGTAGTAGGACTAGCGGGGGGGCCAGGGAGCAGTTCTTC. This translates into CASSRTSGGAREQFF.

This chain links TRBV28 with TRBJ1-2; 8 bases are a match to TRBD1. Per germline, CDR1 MDHEN and CDR2 SYDVKM. After removal of 3 bases from V and 4 bases from J, the junction contained 7 bases not matched to a gene. This CDR3 spans 15 amino acids. The CDR3 nucleotides are TGTGCCAGCAGTTTTGCAGGGGGCATTGGCTATGGCTACACCTTC. Translating it yields CASSFAGGIGYGYTF.

This clone came up once. The chain is built from TRBV27 and TRBJ2-4; 7 bases are shared with TRBD1. The CDR3 consists of 15 residues. With V trimmed by 4 bases and J by 5 bases, 8 bases remained unmatched. CDR1 is MNHEY and CDR2 is SMNVEV in the germline V gene (reference sequence). CDR3 DNA: TGTGCCAGCAGTTATAGACAGGGTTTCCAAAACATTCAGTACTTC. Translation gives CASSYRQGFQNIQYF.

This rearrangement joins TRBV27 to TRBJ1-1; TRBD1 is a possible D gene (5 bases). The CDR3 has 15 amino acids. CDR1 is MNHEY, CDR2 SMNVEV, per germline (reference sequence). V was shortened by 5 bases and J by 1 base, with 14 bases between the two germline ends. DNA of the CDR3: TGTGCCAGCAGTCAGCAGGGTATAGAGAACACTGAAGCTTTCTTT. This translates into CASSQQGIENTEAFF.

This rearrangement joins TRBV28 to TRBJ2-2; possibly TRBD1 or TRBD2 for D (6 bases each). The V gene lost 7 bases and the J gene lost 5 bases, with 8 bases spanning the gap. Germline CDR1 and CDR2: MDHEN and SYDVKM. The CDR3 extends over 12 amino acids. The chain's CDR3 is CASIGGTGELFF. In DNA form, the CDR3 reads TGTGCCAGCATAGGGGGGACCGGGGAGCTGTTTTTT.

This clone was observed a handful of times. The chain couples TRBV11-1 to TRBJ2-4; maybe TRBD1 (5 bases). V shed 8 bases and J shed 1 base, with 15 bases lying between them. CDR1 and CDR2 (germline): SGHAT, FQDESV (reference sequence). The CDR3 runs 15 residues. The CDR3 reads CASSASSGAKNIQYF. Here the CDR3 DNA reads TGTGCCAGCTCAGCTTCATCAGGGGCCAAAAACATTCAGTACTTC.

V is TRBV4-3 and J is TRBJ2-1, with D uncertain. V dropped 0 bases and J dropped 0 bases, with 6 bases sitting between them. Germline-derived CDR1 and CDR2 are LGHNA and YSLEER. The CDR3 is 15 amino acids. CDR3 loop: CASSQDRSSYNEQFF. As DNA, the CDR3 is TGCGCCAGCAGCCAAGATAGGAGCTCCTACAATGAGCAGTTCTTC.

The chain joins TRBV7-2 to TRBJ2-3; 9 nucleotides match TRBD1. In germline, CDR1 is SGHTA, CDR2 FQGNSA. The CDR3 is made up of 16 amino acids. V trimming: 5 bases; J trimming: 2 bases; junction bases outside the gene matches: 8. CDR3 DNA: TGTGCCAGCAGCGCAAGACAGGGGGGAGCCACAGATACGCAGTATTTT. It translates to CASSARQGGATDTQYF.

This chain links TRBV5-5 with TRBJ2-7, with D perhaps TRBD2 (7 bases). From germline, CDR1 is SGHKS and CDR2 YYEKEE (reference sequence). V dropped 2 bases and J dropped 11 bases, with 17 bases sitting between them. The CDR3 loop spans 13 amino acids. The CDR3 DNA reads TGTGCCAGCAGCTTTAATAGGGGGGGCGCGGAGTACTTC. Translated: CASSFNRGGAEYF.